These 5 T cell receptor beta chains were sequenced from one sample in a study of early T cells in non-severe SARS-CoV-2 infection. TCRdb recomputed calls from the 5' RACE reads with MiXCR, one row per CDR3 protein. This sample yields about 110,000 distinct CDR3 sequences, of which approximately 12% are seen a single time; about 7.6% belongs to the top ten. The material sequenced was whole blood. These receptors were obtained from an adult who was a healthcare worker with PCR-confirmed SARS-CoV-2 infection or an uninfected control (not recorded which).

The rearrangement links TRBV20-1 to TRBJ2-7; unclear D gene. The germline V and J ends were trimmed by 0 bases and 2 bases, with 14 bases remaining between them. Per the germline V gene, CDR1 is DFQATT and CDR2 is SNEGSKA (reference sequence). There are 15 residues in the CDR3. This chain's CDR3 is CSARDLAGGAYEQYF. Here the CDR3 DNA reads TGCAGTGCTAGAGATTTAGCTGGCGGTGCCTACGAGCAGTACTTC.

This clonotype was picked up a small number of times. V usage is TRBV7-9 and J usage is TRBJ1-5; D gene uncertain. This CDR3 is built from 14 residues. Trimming took 8 bases from V and 1 from J, leaving 12 bases between them. CDR1 and CDR2 (germline): SEHNR, FQNEAQ (reference sequence). Here the CDR3 reads CASAYLGSNQPQHF. CDR3 coding DNA: TGTGCCAGCGCTTACTTGGGGAGCAATCAGCCCCAGCATTTT.

This clonotype was recorded many times. The gene calls are TRBV23-1 and TRBJ2-7; 9 positions agree with TRBD1. TRBV23-1 is an open reading frame, and its role is uncertain. The V and J ends lost 4 bases and 1 base, in that order; junction bases with no gene match: 5. The CDR3 is 15 residues long. The CDR3 spells CASSPAGTGSYEQYF. The CDR3 bases are TGCGCCAGCAGTCCCGCCGGGACAGGGTCCTACGAGCAGTACTTC.

The sample holds many counts of this clonotype. V and J are TRBV3-1 and TRBJ2-1; 8 positions agree with TRBD1. V shed 4 bases and J 8 bases; nucleotides not matched to a gene: 7. The CDR3 covers 14 residues. From germline, CDR1 is LGHDT and CDR2 YNNKEL (reference sequence). Here the CDR3 DNA reads TGTGCCAGCAGCCGGACAGGGATTGGGGATGAGCAGTTCTTC. As protein: CASSRTGIGDEQFF.

V and J are TRBV19 and TRBJ2-7; D is possibly TRBD2 (6 bases). Deletions cut 3 bases from V and 0 bases from J, with 9 bases between. The CDR3 is 14 residues long. Germline loops: CDR1 LNHDA, CDR2 SQIVND (reference sequence). The CDR3 DNA reads as TGTGCCAGTAGTATTAGCGGATTCTCCTACGAGCAGTACTTC. Translated: CASSISGFSYEQYF.